This T cell receptor beta chain was recorded in a study of human T cells and chemical hapten exposure. TCRdb recomputed calls from the RACE reads with MiXCR, one row per CDR3 protein. This repertoire shows 380,000 or so distinct CDR3 sequences, about 5% found once; its top ten account for under 9.5%. Time point described: pre-sensitization, week 0. The treatment denotes: therapeutic diphenylcyclopropenone sensitization with weekly scalp DPC. Germline V lookup: CDR1 MGHRA, CDR2 YSYEKL. The CDR3 sequence is 17 residues long. V lost 4 bases, J lost 3 bases, and 12 bases stayed unmatched. Study results and caveats: Since the donors had alopecia, their immune response may not be the same as that of healthy people.

Points on this clonotype: Its antigen remains unknown.

Specimen: whole blood, collected in connection with sensitization to the hapten diphenylcyclopropenone (DPC). The chain carries TRBV4-1 and TRBJ1-1; 9 bases match TRBD1. The receptor was isolated from a woman under 30 with alopecia areata. Some clones in this sample may be carry-over from other donors' samples. The CDR3 DNA reads as TGCGCCAGCAGCCTTCACAGGACAGGGGCGGTAGACACTGAAGCTTTCTTT. It encodes CASSLHRTGAVDTEAFF.